Reported below is one T cell receptor (beta chain). No antigen is known for it. The sample holds no much larger clone one base away, and base qualities are not on file. The data are from a study of blood T cell repertoires in COVID-19 (TCRdb year 2020). The study in broad terms: Samples covering the acute and convalescent phases of COVID-19 were provided by collaborators in the United States, Italy and Spain. The samples were drawn from two sources: the first 160 participants of the ongoing ImmuneRACE study, and fewer than 1,500 subjects contributed by 6 global collaborators. The repertoires were released in a freely available public database meant as a resource for research on the immune response to SARS-CoV-2. The dataset comprised deeply sampled blood TCRbeta repertoires from subjects exposed to, actively infected with, or recovered from COVID-19. Nearly every sample came with metadata listing a de-identified subject ID, COVID-19 status, age in years and sex. Where available, HLA class I and class II types were taken from metadata supplied by the sample provider and were not determined by assay-based typing. The prospective study material was composed of cDNA or gDNA derived from T cells, B-cell-depleted T cells, or PBMCs. The study at large found these results: The amount of clinical and demographic metadata varied by source and participant and was provided uncurated.

At one collaborating source in Seattle, patients were enrolled during active infection and were followed longitudinally through the course of disease. Each collaborating institution followed its own protocols to collect whole blood in K2EDTA tubes. For TCRbeta analysis, collaborators shipped samples in one of three forms: frozen whole blood, isolated PBMCs, or DNA extracted from either of those sample types. Spanning cysteine to phenylalanine, the CDR3 consists of 15 amino acids. The kept DNA is CDR3 alone, 45 bases in frame from the first base. According to the germline V gene (reference sequence), CDR1 reads MNHEY and CDR2 reads SMNVEV. Trimming removed 4 bases from V and 4 bases from J, leaving 17 bases between the germline ends. The immunoSEQ Assay, a bias-controlled multiplex PCR, was used to amplify TCRbeta CDR3 regions from genomic DNA. The published analysis was carried out like this. The number of nucleated cells in each sample was estimated by amplification of reference gene primers within the assay. To quantify the absolute abundance of each unique TCRbeta CDR3 rearrangement, sequence reads were collapsed and filtered. For each sample, productive Simpson clonality was calculated by taking the square root of Simpson's diversity index across productive rearrangements. TCRdb retrieved this table from immuneACCESS and kept in-frame rearrangements only. Not all clones are present; in checked studies, unresolved V genes account for under half, and no reason is known for the remainder. V, J and clone size are taken as reported in that table, and D and trimming were inferred from the DNA itself. The table for this sample lists 200,000 to 300,000 clones; about nine tenths of them were counted only once. Just over 2.5% of the sample rests with the top ten.

Material for sequencing was peripheral blood. In this chain, TRBV27 is recombined with TRBJ2-7; TRBD2 could be the D gene, as 5 bases match. The clonotype originates from a person aged 18 to 35 with COVID-19, enrolled during active disease. The CDR3 protein sequence reads: CASSSPNRGLYEQYF. The sequenced DNA: TGTGCCAGCAGTTCACCAAATCGGGGATTATACGAGCAGTACTTC.